The present T cell receptor beta chain was sequenced within a study of molecular identifiers for immune sequencing clone quantification (dated 2018 in TCRdb). Some background on the complete study: For a replicate experiment, RNA from roughly 20,000 or 100,000 naive CD8 T cells was divided into five aliquots, of which four were sequenced. This methods study used CD8 T cells to benchmark TCR RNA copy counting and molecular-identifier clustering-based TCR repertoire sequencing (MIDCIRS).

CDR1 and CDR2, looked up from the germline V gene, are MNHEY and SVGEGT. V was cut back by 2 bases and J by 3 bases, leaving a gap of 18 bases between them. The CDR3 sequence holds 17 residues, the cysteine and phenylalanine included. Just the 51-base CDR3 DNA is kept, in frame starting at base 1. Results the study describes overall, beyond this receptor: In CMV-specific effector cells, clones with more than 20 RNA copies contained over 97% of molecules, whereas in naive cells such clones contained under 1% of molecules. The naive libraries included spiked-in Jurkat TCR RNA (10 copies' worth), and this RNA is not part of the donor repertoire. Spiked-in Jurkat TCR RNA equal to a single cell's worth was reported to be detectable even within one million naive CD8 T cells. Modeling indicated 2.5 to 3.5 TCR RNA copies recovered per cell, compared with 7.5 to 10 by digital PCR, which implies a capture efficiency of about 27%. When barcode sub-clustering was not used, chimeric consensus sequences inflated TCR diversity, with chimeras reaching as high as 47%. The sizes of highly expanded clones could end up underestimated when identical TCR molecules share a barcode.

Worth noting for this clonotype: Its antigen is unknown. Base qualities are not recorded, but no much larger clone differs from it by a single base.

Library generation was performed with PCR. Sequencing was carried out with a NextSeq 500. Bulk TCR libraries were made following a previously described method, with the TCR primers given in Table S5. Total RNA was purified with the Qiagen AllPrep DNA/RNA kit. Reads from multiple sequencing runs of the same library were pooled before analysis. The authors' pipeline ran thus. Reads were retained only if the reads had an exact TCR constant sequence, and the retained reads were trimmed to 150 nt and grouped according to their 12-nt molecular barcodes. Within each barcode group, reads were sub-clustered at a 15% Levenshtein threshold, and quality-weighted consensus sequences were built per RNA molecule. Non-functional sequences were excluded, and lower-count sequences lying one edit away from another sequence were also excluded. Based on fitting two negative binomial distributions, any barcode sub-cluster with under 20% of the maximum read count was discarded. Using fastp trimming at Q25 and MiXCR clonotype assembly, TCRdb reanalyzed the public sequencing data and kept in-frame beta chains. Rows with one shared CDR3 protein collapse into an entry with the most common genes and DNA. The V and J calls, along with clone size, are taken from TCRdb and not from the paper's own processing. The sample table shows about 500,000 distinct CDR3 sequences, and 25% are seen once. Of the sample, under 0.8% falls within the top ten clones.

Libraries of naive CD8 T cells were built from about 20,000 to 1,000,000 sorted cells, with 10%, 30% or 50% of the purified RNA used. On a BD FACSAria II, naive CD8 T cells were FACS-sorted as CD8+CD4-CCR7+CD45RA+ and collected into RLT Plus buffer. Detection sensitivity was tested by spiking Jurkat RNA equal to about 10 TCR copies' worth into samples containing about 19,000-1,000,000 naive CD8 T cells. CD8 T cells were enriched using RosetteSep CD8+ T Cell Enrichment Cocktail and Ficoll-Paque, and the enriched cells then underwent ACK red cell lysis. Sequenced: naive CD8+ T cells from blood, with Jurkat cell RNA spiked in. The cell subset or site label corresponds to: FACS-sorted CD8+CD4-CCR7+CD45RA+ naive T cells. The rearrangement combines TRBV6-2 or TRBV6-3 with TRBJ2-3; D gene: possibly TRBD2, on 5 matching bases. The TCR comes from a human donor in good health. Some libraries in this study had Jurkat cell RNA spiked in. Read as DNA, the sequence is TGTGCCAGCAGTTACGACCCTCCGGAGAGGAGGACAGATACGCAGTATTTT. Translated, it reads CASSYDPPERRTDTQYF.